The rows below give T cell receptor beta chains drawn from one sample of a study of blood T cells in healthy people across ages. TCRdb re-called the 5' RACE reads through MiXCR, storing one row per CDR3 protein. The sample has about 720,000 distinct CDR3 sequences; roughly 25% are singletons. These data also formed part of another study, on T cells of mothers and their children.

The sample was blood. These receptors all come from a boy aged 10-17 years in good health. Both conserved end residues are part of each CDR3. The D gene is left open where the match is weak. Where a row states a size, it is once, few, many or the class of an expanded clone; other rows omit it.

NA,TRBJ1-4,16,NA,TRBV4-1,TGCGCCAGCAGCCAAGATATCGAACGGCGAACGGTAAAACTGTTTTTT,CASSQDIERRTVKLFF
NA,TRBJ1-3,12,few,TRBV4-1,TGCGCCAGCAGCCTTTCAGGGGACACCATATATTTT,CASSLSGDTIYF
NA,TRBJ1-4,13,NA,TRBV28,TGTGCCAGCAGCGGAGGGAACGATGAAAAACTGTTTTTT,CASSGGNDEKLFF
NA,TRBJ1-1,16,NA,TRBV13,TGTGCCAGCAGCTTAGCTCTTACTGGGATGAACACTGAAGCTTTCTTT,CASSLALTGMNTEAFF
TRBD1,TRBJ2-3,14,few,TRBV7-9,TGTGCCAGCAGCCCGGGACAGAAATCGGATACGCAGTATTTT,CASSPGQKSDTQYF
TRBD1,TRBJ1-1,12,few,TRBV29-1,TGCAGCGCCAGACAGGGTACTCCTGAAGCTTTCTTT,CSARQGTPEAFF
NA,TRBJ1-2,15,NA,TRBV24-1,TGTGCCACCAGTGATAACGGACAGTCCCGCTATGGCTACACCTTC,CATSDNGQSRYGYTF
NA,TRBJ2-7,12,NA,TRBV7-9,TGTGCCAGCGGGGACAAGTCCCTCGAGCAGTACTTC,CASGDKSLEQYF
TRBD1,TRBJ1-1,15,NA,TRBV9,TGTGCCAGCAGCAAAGGGGGACAGCAGAACACTGAAGCTTTCTTT,CASSKGGQQNTEAFF
NA,TRBJ2-5,15,few,TRBV2,TGTGCCAGCAGAAAGGGCGCGCCGGGAGAAGAGACCCAGTACTTC,CASRKGAPGEETQYF
NA,TRBJ2-7,13,NA,TRBV5-1,TGCGCCAGCAGCTTGAACGGAAGATACGAGCAGTACTTC,CASSLNGRYEQYF
TRBD2,TRBJ2-7,15,few,TRBV12-3/TRBV12-4,TGTGCCAGCAGTTTCAGGCTAGCGGGGATCTACGAGCAGTACTTC,CASSFRLAGIYEQYF
TRBD1,TRBJ2-1,15,few,TRBV7-8,TGTGCCAGCAGCCCAATGGACAGGTGGGCGAATGAGCAGTTCTTC,CASSPMDRWANEQFF
NA,TRBJ2-7,12,few,TRBV10-3,TGTGCCATCAGTGAGTCAGCGCGCGAGCAGTACTTC,CAISESAREQYF
NA,TRBJ2-5,14,few,TRBV28,TGTGCCAGCAGTCTCCGGGAGATCCAAGAGACCCAGTACTTC,CASSLREIQETQYF
NA,TRBJ2-4,17,NA,TRBV4-3,TGCGCCAGCAGCCAAGAGGTGCAGGGGCGGGGGCTTAACATTCAGTACTTC,CASSQEVQGRGLNIQYF
TRBD2,TRBJ2-5,11,few,TRBV10-2,TGCGCCAGTGCGGGGGTCGGGACCCAGTACTTC,CASAGVGTQYF
NA,TRBJ2-2,15,NA,TRBV29-1,TGCAGCGTCGCTTTGTTGTTCGCGAACACCGGGGAGCTGTTTTTT,CSVALLFANTGELFF
NA,TRBJ2-7,14,NA,TRBV5-1,TGCGCCAGCAGCTTGGGACTGCTTTCCTACGAGCAGTACTTC,CASSLGLLSYEQYF
NA,TRBJ2-1,16,once,TRBV7-2,TGTGCCAGCAGCTTAGAGGTGCGTGAGGGAGGCAATGAGCAGTTCTTC,CASSLEVREGGNEQFF
TRBD1,TRBJ2-6,19,few,TRBV12-3/TRBV12-4,TGTGCCAGCAGTTTAGCGTTTGGGGCAGGGGGCGCTGGGGCCAACGTCCTGACTTTC,CASSLAFGAGGAGANVLTF
NA,TRBJ2-5,14,NA,TRBV29-1,TGCAGCGCCGAAAGAGGGCTGTCCAAAGAGACCCAGTACTTC,CSAERGLSKETQYF
TRBD1,TRBJ2-3,15,NA,TRBV6-6,TGTGCCAGCAGTACTAATGACAGGGACACAGATACGCAGTATTTT,CASSTNDRDTDTQYF
TRBD1,TRBJ1-4,18,NA,TRBV7-2,TGTGCCAGCAGCATGGAGGGGACAGGGGGCGCGGCGGATGAAAAACTGTTTTTT,CASSMEGTGGAADEKLFF
TRBD2,TRBJ2-1,14,few,TRBV20-1,TGCAGTGCGGCACTAGCGGGGGGTCGGAATGAGCAGTTCTTC,CSAALAGGRNEQFF
NA,TRBJ2-7,12,NA,TRBV29-1,TGCAGCGGTGGGATGGTAGGGCGCGAGCAGTACTTC,CSGGMVGREQYF
TRBD2,TRBJ2-3,16,NA,TRBV6-2/TRBV6-3,TGTGCCAGCAGTTATAGGGCTAGCGGGAGGACAGATACGCAGTATTTT,CASSYRASGRTDTQYF
NA,TRBJ2-6,18,NA,TRBV4-1,TGCGCCAGCAGCCAAGATGGGGACACATACATTGGGGCCAACGTCCTGACTTTC,CASSQDGDTYIGANVLTF
NA,TRBJ2-5,13,NA,TRBV7-3,TGTGCCAGCAGCTTAACCTGGCGGGAGACCCAGTACTTC,CASSLTWRETQYF
NA,TRBJ2-1,12,many,TRBV19,TGTGCCAGTTCTGTCTTTGACAATGAGCAGTTCTTC,CASSVFDNEQFF
NA,TRBJ2-3,13,NA,TRBV20-1,TGCAGTGCTAGAGATGAAACGACGGATACGCAGTATTTT,CSARDETTDTQYF
NA,TRBJ1-5,13,NA,TRBV7-2,TGTGCCAGCAGCTTAAGGTCGGGGCAGCCCCAGCATTTT,CASSLRSGQPQHF
TRBD2,TRBJ2-5,16,NA,TRBV13,TGTGCCAGCAGCATAGGAGGACTAGCGGGAGTGGAGACCCAGTACTTC,CASSIGGLAGVETQYF
NA,TRBJ2-3,13,NA,TRBV3-1,TGTGCCAGCAGCCCTAAAGCAAAGACCGGCCCGTATTTT,CASSPKAKTGPYF
NA,TRBJ2-5,11,few,TRBV29-1,TGCAGCGCTCTGGACAGTAATGAGCAGTACTTC,CSALDSNEQYF
TRBD1,TRBJ1-5,19,few,TRBV6-2/TRBV6-3,TGTGCCAGCAGTTACTCTTTGGCCGGAGGGACAGAGAGCAATCAGCCCCAGCATTTT,CASSYSLAGGTESNQPQHF
NA,TRBJ1-2,13,NA,TRBV11-2,TGTGCCAGCAGCCCGGCGATGAACTATGGCTACACCTTC,CASSPAMNYGYTF
NA,TRBJ2-7,16,NA,TRBV4-1,TGCGCCAGCAGCCAAGATTTCGGACAGAGCTCCTACGAGCAGTACTTC,CASSQDFGQSSYEQYF
NA,TRBJ2-2,15,NA,TRBV5-1,TGCGCCAGCAGCTCGAGTCCCGGGCCTACCGGGGAGCTGTTTTTT,CASSSSPGPTGELFF
NA,TRBJ1-1,16,few,TRBV29-1,TGCAGCGCTACTCTGGGGGGCACGGCCATGAATACTGAAGCTTTCTTT,CSATLGGTAMNTEAFF
TRBD1,TRBJ2-7,14,few,TRBV11-2,TGTGCCAGCAGCTTCGGGGACAGCCTTTACGAGCAGTACTTC,CASSFGDSLYEQYF
NA,TRBJ1-2,15,many,TRBV4-3,TGCGCCAGCAGCCAGGAGTTACAGGGATCTTATGGCTACACCTTC,CASSQELQGSYGYTF
NA,TRBJ1-2,14,NA,TRBV2,TGTGCCAGCAGTGAGGAACAGGGTGCCTATGGCTACACCTTC,CASSEEQGAYGYTF
TRBD1,TRBJ1-2,21,NA,TRBV6-1,TGTGCCAGCAGTCCGTCGTTCGGGCTTGGTTACGGGACAGGGGGCAACTATGGCTACACCTTC,CASSPSFGLGYGTGGNYGYTF
NA,TRBJ2-7,14,few,TRBV30,TGTGCCTGGAGTGTTGGAGGGAAGGCCTACGAGCAGTACTTC,CAWSVGGKAYEQYF
TRBD2,TRBJ2-1,17,NA,TRBV6-2/TRBV6-3,TGTGCCAGCAGTTCCGGTCGACTAGCGGGAACCGCCGATGAGCAGTTCTTC,CASSSGRLAGTADEQFF
NA,TRBJ2-2,16,NA,TRBV15,TGTGCCACCAGCTCCATGGTGAGGGGAAACACCGGGGAGCTGTTTTTT,CATSSMVRGNTGELFF
NA,TRBJ1-3,14,NA,TRBV12-3/TRBV12-4,TGTGCCAGCAGTGAGCACAACTCTGGAAACACCATATATTTT,CASSEHNSGNTIYF
TRBD1,TRBJ2-5,16,NA,TRBV6-1,TGTGCCAGCAGTGCCGGGACAGGTCGCCTTCAAGAGACCCAGTACTTC,CASSAGTGRLQETQYF
TRBD2,TRBJ2-1,16,NA,TRBV27,TGTGCCAGCAGTTTATCATGGGCGGGAGGTTACAATGAGCAGTTCTTC,CASSLSWAGGYNEQFF
NA,TRBJ2-1,15,NA,TRBV15,TGTGCCACCAGCAGAGTACCCCTGGGTCATAATGAGCAGTTCTTC,CATSRVPLGHNEQFF
TRBD2,TRBJ2-7,12,many,TRBV6-2/TRBV6-3,TGTGCCAGCCGGGACTACCCTTACGAGCAGTACTTC,CASRDYPYEQYF
TRBD2,TRBJ2-7,15,few,TRBV7-8,TGTGCCAGCAGCCCTGGACTAGCGGGAGGAAACGAGCAGTACTTC,CASSPGLAGGNEQYF